This entry features one T cell receptor beta chain sequence. The antigen is unknown. The sample is drawn from a study of blood T cells in healthy people across ages. The wider study: Using template switching, researchers captured about one barcoded beta molecule for each two T cells. Whole-study findings and limits: It was held that the diversity estimates obtained from one million T cells were underestimates. Among T cells, TCR beta diversity per million cells dropped roughly linearly as age rose.

This CDR3 spans 16 amino acids. With a J-beta primer mix and a sample-barcoded 5' primer, a second PCR ran about 7 to 11 cycles. TCRdb used MiXCR to reprocess the 5' RACE reads, holding one entry per CDR3 protein. The sample shows about a million distinct CDR3 sequences, around 49% of them seen only once. The source material was blood. The TCR comes from a man between 25 and 39 years old in good health. The J gene is TRBJ2-5, the V gene TRBV21-1; the table's TRBD1 call for D was not verified on the DNA. TRBV21-1 is designated a pseudogene. CDR3 region: CASSKVGTGGEETQYF. CDR3 sequence (DNA): TGTGCCAGCAGCAAAGTGGGGACAGGGGGGGAAGAGACCCAGTACTTC.